Sequencing of this TCR beta chain was carried out in a study of PD-1 blockade in classical Hodgkin lymphoma (dated by TCRdb to about 2020). Background for the entire study: Nivolumab dosing was 3 mg/kg intravenously every 2 weeks, continuing until either disease progression or unacceptable toxicity. To define a peripheral blood immune signature of response to PD-1 blockade in classical Hodgkin lymphoma, the study combined TCR beta sequencing with CyTOF. Study-wide conclusions, independent of this receptor: Lower diversity was observed in patients in whom nivolumab was started less than 1 year after ASCT, and these patients were excluded from later analyses so that confounding by immune reconstitution would be avoided. A significant rise by C4D1 was seen in CD4+ but not CD8+ TCR diversity (p=0.0027 vs p=0.16), with the rise being most apparent in complete responders (p=0.02). Baseline TCR diversity was reported as lower in newly diagnosed patients than in healthy donors, and lower still in relapsed/refractory patients. The study was limited to a single clinical trial cohort, and causes of repertoire differences, possibly disease activity or prior therapy, remained undefined. Baseline diversity similar to that of newly diagnosed patients was observed in trial patients achieving complete response, whereas significantly lower diversity was observed in partial responders and progressors.

The Qiagen DNeasy kit was used to extract genomic DNA both from unsorted PBMCs and from the negatively selected CD4+ and CD8+ fractions. Amplification of TCR beta CDR3 regions was done by immunoSEQ multiplex PCR with primers that anneal to V and J segments. A synthetic immune receptor repertoire was used to minimize amplification bias, and any remaining bias was removed computationally after sequencing. As for how the authors treated the data: Repertoire diversity was quantified as the Shannon entropy index using custom Python scripts. Unsorted, CD4+ and CD8+ repertoires were analyzed separately, except for combined analyses in which CD4+ and CD8+ sequences were merged in silico. Clonal expansion was defined as a frequency increase of at least 2-fold after treatment compared with C1D1, and clones undetected at baseline were assigned a pseudocount of 0.5. Clones with 0 or 1 copy at C1D1 were classified as singleton clones, and clones with 2 or more copies were classified as non-singleton clones. Clones expanded in unsorted samples were annotated as CD4+, CD8+ or unknown by matching protein sequences in sorted samples from the same patient. Wilcoxon tests were applied to paired samples to test diversity changes from C1D1 to C4D1. TCRdb limited this immuneACCESS table to in-frame rearrangements with V and J called. A share of clones is missing; checked studies link under half to unresolved V genes, and the rest is unexplained. V and J calls and clone size come straight from that table; D and trimming were deduced from the DNA. The sample yields roughly 32,000 clones; approximately 90% were counted once. The biggest ten clones account for around 0.3% of the sample.

In the germline V gene, CDR1 corresponds to LGHNA and CDR2 to YNFKEQ. From cysteine to phenylalanine, the CDR3 is 15 amino acids long. The DNA shown is the 45-base CDR3, in frame from base 1. Trimmed from V: 3 bases; trimmed from J: 3 bases; junction bases lacking a gene match: 5. The time point label for this specimen denotes: cycle 4 day 1 (C4D1), after around six weeks of nivolumab. Every trial patient had relapsed after autologous stem cell transplantation, and cohorts A, B and C differed in prior brentuximab vedotin exposure. Using a Miltenyi CD4+ T cell isolation kit, CD4+ T cells were purified from thawed PBMCs through magnetic negative selection. The trial cohort was composed of around 60 patients with relapsed/refractory classical Hodgkin lymphoma, for whom complete response, partial response or progressive disease was recorded as best overall response. Trial patients were treated with single-agent nivolumab in the multi-cohort phase II CheckMate 205 trial. An independent review committee assessed best overall response using the 2007 International Working Group response criteria. Trial PBMCs were collected just before the start of nivolumab (C1D1) and during therapy at cycle 2 day 1 and cycle 4 day 1. Peripheral blood was collected in 8 mL Vacutainer Cell Preparation Tubes, from which PBMCs were isolated by centrifugation and then cryopreserved. Purified CD4+ and CD8+ fractions were generated only in cases for which an additional PBMC sample was available. Magnetically labelled cells were removed on LS columns in a quadroMACS separator, and the flow-through was retained as the purified fraction.

As concerns this clone: Its antigen has not been determined. Qualities for individual bases were not recorded, and no much larger clone is one base off.

The starting material was CD4+ T cells from blood, obtained before the fourth cycle of nivolumab. The sequence joins TRBV4-2 to TRBJ2-7; 10 nucleotides in the junction match TRBD2. The source is a human donor with classical Hodgkin lymphoma. The DNA sequence reads TGTGCCAGCAGCCACCGACTAGCGGGTGGCTACGAGCAGTACTTC. It translates to CASSHRLAGGYEQYF.